This T cell receptor beta chain is from a study of T cells in Graves' hyperthyroidism and ophthalmopathy. The study's findings and limits: Using 13 V-J features, a model discriminated ophthalmopathy from stable hyperthyroidism. Most expanded thyroid clonotypes above 0.001 also appeared in blood.

This clonotype was counted between two and nine times. Its specificity is not known. Amplified regions were TCR beta CDR3 sequences from RNA transcripts. With the HTBI primer set, the TCR CDR3 went through a first round of RT-PCR. MiXCR, run by TCRdb on the multiplex PCR reads, gives a single entry per CDR3 protein. In the table there are about 380,000 distinct CDR3 sequences, approximately 15% of which are singletons. The germline CDR1 and CDR2 sequences are MGHRA and YSYEKL. Trimming removed 0 bases from V and 4 bases from J, with 7 bases in between. The CDR3 is 13 amino acids. The chain has TRBV4-1 and TRBJ2-7; D is unresolved. This receptor was identified in a young man with Graves' hyperthyroidism that later progressed to Graves' ophthalmopathy. The sequencing sample was made of blood. CDR3 region: CASSQDMGYEQYF. CDR3 bases: TGCGCCAGCAGCCAAGATATGGGGTACGAGCAGTACTTC.